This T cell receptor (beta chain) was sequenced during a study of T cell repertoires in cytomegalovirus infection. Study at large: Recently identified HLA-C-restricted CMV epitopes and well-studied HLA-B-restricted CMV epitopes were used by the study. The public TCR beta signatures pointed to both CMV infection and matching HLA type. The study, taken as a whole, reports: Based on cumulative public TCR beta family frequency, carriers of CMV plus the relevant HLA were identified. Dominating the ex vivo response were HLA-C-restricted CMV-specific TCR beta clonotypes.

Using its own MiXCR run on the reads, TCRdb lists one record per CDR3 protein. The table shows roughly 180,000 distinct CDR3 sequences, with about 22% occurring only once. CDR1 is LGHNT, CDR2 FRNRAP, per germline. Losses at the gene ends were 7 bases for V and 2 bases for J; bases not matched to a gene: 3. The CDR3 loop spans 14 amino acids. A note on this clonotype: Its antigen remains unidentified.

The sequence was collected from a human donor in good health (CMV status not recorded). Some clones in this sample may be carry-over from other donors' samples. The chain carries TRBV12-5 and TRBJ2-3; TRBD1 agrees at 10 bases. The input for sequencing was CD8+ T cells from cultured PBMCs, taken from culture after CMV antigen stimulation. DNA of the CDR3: TGTGCTAGTGACGGACAGGGGGACACAGATACGCAGTATTTT. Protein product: CASDGQGDTDTQYF.